The clone carrying this T cell receptor beta chain was counted ten times or more. The target antigen is unknown. This specimen belongs to a study of T cell repertoires in cytomegalovirus infection. Study-wide background: Use of recently identified HLA-C-restricted and well-studied HLA-B-restricted CMV epitopes was part of the study. Through public TCR beta signatures, both CMV infection and matching HLA type were indicated. General study results and limits: HLA-C-restricted CMV-specific TCR beta clonotypes prevailed in the ex vivo response.

There are 14 residues in the CDR3. Between the trimmed V and J ends, which lost 5 bases and 2 bases, there was a span of 12 bases. Germline V gene lookup returns CDR1 SGHTA and CDR2 FQGNSA. TCRdb recomputed calls from the reads with MiXCR, one row per CDR3 protein. The profile shows 110,000 to 150,000 distinct CDR3 sequences, more than 25% of them singletons. This specimen consisted of CD8+ T cells from cultured PBMCs, obtained from culture after CMV antigen stimulation. The V call is TRBV7-2, the J call TRBJ2-5; D unclear. The sequence came from a human donor in good health (CMV status not recorded). Some clones in this sample may be carry-over from other donors' samples. The CDR3 loop is CASSAGLGQETQYF. As DNA, the CDR3 is TGTGCCAGCAGCGCAGGCCTGGGGCAAGAGACCCAGTACTTC.